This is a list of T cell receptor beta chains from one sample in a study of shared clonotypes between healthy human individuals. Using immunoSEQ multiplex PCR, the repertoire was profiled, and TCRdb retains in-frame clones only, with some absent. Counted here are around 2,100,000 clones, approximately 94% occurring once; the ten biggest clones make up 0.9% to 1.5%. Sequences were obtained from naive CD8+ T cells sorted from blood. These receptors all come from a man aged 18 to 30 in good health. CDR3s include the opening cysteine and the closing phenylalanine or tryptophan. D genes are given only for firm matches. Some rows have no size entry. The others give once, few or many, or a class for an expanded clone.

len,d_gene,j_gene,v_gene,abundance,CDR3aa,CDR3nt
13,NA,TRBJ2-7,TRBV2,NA,CASSERLAHEQYF,TGTGCCAGCAGTGAAAGGTTGGCTCACGAGCAGTACTTC
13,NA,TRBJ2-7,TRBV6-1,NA,CASSYYRVDEQYF,TGTGCCAGCAGTTATTACAGGGTCGACGAGCAGTACTTC
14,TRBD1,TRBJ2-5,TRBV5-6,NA,CASSFDRVQETQYF,TGTGCCAGCAGCTTCGACAGGGTACAAGAGACCCAGTACTTC
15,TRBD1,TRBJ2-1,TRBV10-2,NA,CASSESTGVENEQFF,TGCGCCAGCAGTGAGTCGACAGGGGTGGAAAATGAGCAGTTCTTC
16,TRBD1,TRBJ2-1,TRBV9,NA,CASNSPGQGALDEQFF,TGTGCCAGCAATAGTCCGGGACAGGGGGCGTTAGATGAGCAGTTCTTC
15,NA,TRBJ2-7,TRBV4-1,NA,CASSQFASVNYEQYF,TGCGCCAGCAGCCAATTCGCTAGCGTAAATTACGAGCAGTACTTC
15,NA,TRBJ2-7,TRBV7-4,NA,CASSLGGHGYYEQYF,TGTGCCAGCAGCTTAGGAGGGCACGGGTACTACGAGCAGTACTTC
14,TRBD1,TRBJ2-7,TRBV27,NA,CASSLAGTAYEQYF,TGTGCCAGCAGTTTGGCCGGGACAGCTTACGAGCAGTACTTC
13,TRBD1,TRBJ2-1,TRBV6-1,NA,CASSVDRDNEQFF,TGTGCCAGCAGCGTGGACAGGGATAATGAGCAGTTCTTC
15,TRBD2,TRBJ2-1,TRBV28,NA,CASSILAGLYNEQFF,TGTGCCAGCAGCATACTAGCGGGGTTATACAATGAGCAGTTCTTC
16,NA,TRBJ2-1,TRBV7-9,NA,CASSLAYSLRRDEQFF,TGTGCCAGCAGCTTAGCGTACAGCCTCCGGAGGGATGAGCAGTTCTTC
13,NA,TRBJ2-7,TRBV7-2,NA,CASSLLGGYEQYF,TGTGCCAGCAGCCTCCTCGGCGGCTACGAGCAGTACTTC
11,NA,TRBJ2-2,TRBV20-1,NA,CSAWTAGELFF,TGCAGTGCATGGACCGCTGGGGAGCTGTTTTTT
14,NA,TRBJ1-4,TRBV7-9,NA,CASSFGMTNEKLFF,TGTGCCAGCAGCTTCGGTATGACCAACGAAAAACTGTTTTTT
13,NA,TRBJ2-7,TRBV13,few,CASSHRGKNEQYF,TGTGCCAGCAGCCACCGGGGGAAAAACGAGCAGTACTTC
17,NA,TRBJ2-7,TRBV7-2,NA,CASSFPTQGLYTYEQYF,TGTGCCAGCAGCTTCCCAACACAGGGTCTATATACCTACGAGCAGTACTTC
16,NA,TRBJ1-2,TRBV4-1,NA,CASSQDVGDPNYGYTF,TGCGCCAGCAGCCAAGATGTAGGGGACCCCAACTATGGCTACACCTTC
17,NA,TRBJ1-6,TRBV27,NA,CASSLTREASYNSPLHF,TGTGCCAGCAGTTTAACGAGGGAGGCCTCCTATAATTCACCCCTCCACTTT
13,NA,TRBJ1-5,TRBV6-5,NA,CAAGRDRDQPQHF,TGTGCCGCCGGGAGGGACCGGGATCAGCCCCAGCATTTT
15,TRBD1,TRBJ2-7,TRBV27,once,CASSLGTGDAYEQYF,TGTGCCAGCAGTTTGGGGACAGGGGACGCCTACGAGCAGTACTTC
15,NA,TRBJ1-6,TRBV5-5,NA,CASSLEGNTLAPLHF,TGTGCCAGCAGCTTGGAAGGAAATACACTGGCACCCCTCCACTTT
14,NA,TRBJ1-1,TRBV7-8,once,CASSSNRRYTEAFF,TGTGCCAGCAGCTCAAACAGGAGGTACACTGAAGCTTTCTTT
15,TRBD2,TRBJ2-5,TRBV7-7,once,CASSSGLAPEGTQYF,TGTGCTAGCAGCTCCGGACTAGCGCCCGAGGGGACCCAGTACTTC
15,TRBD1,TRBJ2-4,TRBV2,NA,CASSDPRGHGDIQYF,TGTGCCAGCAGTGACCCCAGGGGGCATGGAGACATTCAGTACTTC
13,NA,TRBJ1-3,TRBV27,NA,CASSYSSGNTIYF,TGTGCCAGCAGTTATAGCTCTGGAAACACCATATATTTT
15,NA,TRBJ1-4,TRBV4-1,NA,CASSREGGRDEKLFF,TGCGCCAGCAGTCGAGAGGGGGGGCGCGATGAAAAACTGTTTTTT
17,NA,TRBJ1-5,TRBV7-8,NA,CASSLAGTKYSNQPQHF,TGTGCCAGCAGCTTAGCCGGGACGAAGTATAGCAATCAGCCCCAGCATTTT
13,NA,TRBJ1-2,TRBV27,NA,CASSFSGNYGYTF,TGTGCCAGCAGTTTCTCTGGCAACTATGGCTACACCTTC
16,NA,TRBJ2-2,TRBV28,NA,CASSEGQRGTTGELFF,TGTGCCAGCAGCGAAGGCCAGCGAGGGACAACCGGGGAGCTGTTTTTT
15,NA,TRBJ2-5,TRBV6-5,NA,CASSPGVFRSETQYF,TGTGCCAGCAGTCCAGGGGTTTTTCGGTCGGAGACCCAGTACTTC
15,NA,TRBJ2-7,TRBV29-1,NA,CSVVGGRSTTYEQYF,TGCAGCGTTGTAGGCGGGCGGAGTACGACCTACGAGCAGTACTTC
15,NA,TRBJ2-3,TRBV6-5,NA,CASSYTGYGTDTQYF,TGTGCCAGCAGTTATACAGGGTATGGCACAGATACGCAGTATTTT
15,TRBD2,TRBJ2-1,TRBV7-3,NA,CASSMLAGSYNEQFF,TGTGCCAGCAGCATGCTAGCGGGGTCCTACAATGAGCAGTTCTTC
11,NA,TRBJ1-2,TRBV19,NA,CASSASHGYTF,TGTGCCAGTAGTGCCTCACATGGCTACACCTTC
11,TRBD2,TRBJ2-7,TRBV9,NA,CASSVGGLRLF,TGTGCCAGCAGCGTAGGGGGACTACGGTTGTTC
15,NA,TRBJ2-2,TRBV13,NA,CASSLGRGALGELFF,TGTGCCAGCAGCTTAGGCCGGGGGGCTCTCGGGGAGCTGTTTTTT
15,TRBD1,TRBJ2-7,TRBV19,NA,CASSIEGQGMGEQYF,TGTGCCAGTAGTATAGAGGGACAGGGGATGGGCGAGCAGTACTTC